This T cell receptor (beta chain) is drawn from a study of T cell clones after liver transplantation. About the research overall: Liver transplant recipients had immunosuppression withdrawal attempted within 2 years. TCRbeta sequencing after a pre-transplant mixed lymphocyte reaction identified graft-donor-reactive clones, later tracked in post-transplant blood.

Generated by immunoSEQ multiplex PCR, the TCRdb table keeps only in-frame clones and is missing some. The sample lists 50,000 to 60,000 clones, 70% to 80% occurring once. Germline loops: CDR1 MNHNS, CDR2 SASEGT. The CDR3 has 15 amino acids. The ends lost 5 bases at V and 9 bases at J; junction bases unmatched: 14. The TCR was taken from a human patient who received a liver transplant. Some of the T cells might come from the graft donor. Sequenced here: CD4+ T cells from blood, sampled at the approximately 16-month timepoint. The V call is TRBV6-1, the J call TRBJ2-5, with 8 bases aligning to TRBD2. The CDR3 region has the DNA TGTGCCAGCAGTCTTACTAGCGGCGGGGCAGGGGCCCAGTACTTC. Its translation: CASSLTSGGAGAQYF.